The 29 T cell receptor beta chains in this list originate from one sample, sequenced in a study of regulatory T cells in long-lasting Graves disease. Combining iRepertoire HTBI primers with Arm-PCR of CDR3 regions, the authors built TCR beta libraries. Each CDR3 protein gets one entry after TCRdb re-called the multiplex PCR reads with MiXCR. The sample shows approximately 400,000 distinct CDR3 sequences, about 15% of them seen only once. Indicated time point: newly diagnosed GD, antithyroid drugs for less than 3 months. The TCR library was prepared using RNA isolated from PBMCs. The same data also contributed to another study, on T cells in Graves' hyperthyroidism and ophthalmopathy.

This material consisted of peripheral blood mononuclear cells (PBMCs), taken at new diagnosis, from a patient treated with antithyroid drugs. The source of these receptors is a woman aged 25 to 39 with Graves disease.

This clonotype was detected only a few times. The chain joins TRBV6-1 to TRBJ2-1; 14 bases are a match to TRBD2. V gave up 6 bases and J gave up 0 bases; unmatched junction bases: 10. The V gene's germline CDR1 is MNHNS and CDR2 SASEGT. This CDR3 is 19 amino acids long. The CDR3 sequence is CASSRRSGTSGSSYNEQFF. CDR3 bases: TGTGCCAGCAGCCGCAGATCCGGGACTAGCGGGAGCTCCTACAATGAGCAGTTCTTC.

Many counts were recorded for this clonotype. CDR3 in amino acids: CASSRTPSGVSTDTQYF. The CDR3 nucleotides read TGTGCCAGCAGCAGGACGCCTAGCGGGGTTAGCACAGATACGCAGTATTTT. The chain recombines TRBV7-3 with TRBJ2-3, with 9 bases fitting TRBD2. CDR1 and CDR2 (germline): SGHTA, FQGTGA. The CDR3 totals 17 residues. The ends lost 5 bases at V and 0 bases at J; junction bases unmatched: 9.

At least ten counts were recorded for this clonotype. This sequence joins TRBV12-3 or TRBV12-4 and TRBJ2-1; 7 nucleotides line up with TRBD2. The CDR3 extends over 13 amino acids. Trimming cost V 7 bases and J 5 bases; bases outside gene matches: 5. In DNA, the CDR3 is TGTGCCAGCACTGGAGGGAGGGACAATGAGCAGTTCTTC. It specifies CASTGGRDNEQFF.

The table lists this clonotype with many counts. The rearrangement links TRBV30 to TRBJ2-1; 8 nucleotides align to TRBD2. V lost 5 bases to trimming and J lost 8 bases; unmatched junction nucleotides: 11. Germline V gives CDR1 GTSNPN, CDR2 SVGIG (reference sequence). The CDR3 spans 14 residues. The CDR3 nucleotides read TGTGCCTGGTCGGGCGGGAGGCCGGGCGATGAGCAGTTCTTC. Protein sequence: CAWSGGRPGDEQFF.

Many counts were recorded for this clonotype. This sequence joins TRBV4-1 and TRBJ2-7, with 8 bases aligning to TRBD2. J was trimmed by 4 bases and V by 4 bases; bases with no gene match: 12. CDR1 and CDR2 (germline): MGHRA, YSYEKL. The CDR3 sequence is 16 residues long. This chain's CDR3 is CASSRPGKRERYEQYF. DNA for the CDR3: TGCGCCAGCAGCCGTCCTGGGAAGCGGGAGAGGTACGAGCAGTACTTC.

This clonotype was seen ten or more times. The chain carries TRBV5-1 and TRBJ2-2; D is uncertain. This CDR3 spans 14 amino acids. V lost 4 bases and J lost 6, with 13 bases in between. In germline, CDR1 is SGHRS, CDR2 YFSETQ. The DNA of the CDR3 is TGCGCCAGCAGCCCCCGCCTCGGTTCCGGGGAGCTGTTTTTT. Encoded protein: CASSPRLGSGELFF.

Points on this clonotype: A much larger clone lies a single base off, so this may be a read error. The chain carries TRBV24-1 and TRBJ2-7, with 11 bases fitting TRBD1. The CDR3 contains 15 residues. Germline CDR1 reads KGHDR; CDR2 reads SFDVKD. V lost 3 bases, J lost 3 bases, and 3 bases stayed unmatched. The CDR3 sequence is CATSDPGQGGYEQYF. The CDR3 coding sequence is TGTGCCACCAGTGATCCGGGACAGGGGGGCTACGAGCAGTACTTC.

This clonotype was detected ten times or more. The chain is built from TRBV5-1 and TRBJ1-1; D is perhaps TRBD1 (6 bases). The V end was cut by 5 bases, the J end by 4 bases, with 21 bases between. CDR1 and CDR2 from the germline V gene are SGHRS and YFSETQ. The CDR3 spans 16 residues. For the CDR3, the DNA is TGCGCCAGCAGTAGGGAGAGGAGCCGAGGGGGCACTGAAGCTTTCTTT. Protein sequence: CASSRERSRGGTEAFF.

This clonotype came up many times. The genes are TRBV5-1 and TRBJ1-2; 10 nucleotides align to TRBD1. This CDR3 has 15 residues. Germline V gives CDR1 SGHRS, CDR2 YFSETQ. The V segment lost 7 bases and the J segment 8 bases; nucleotides outside the gene matches: 14. CDR3 in amino acids: CASQQTGQGMKGYTF. CDR3 nucleotides: TGCGCCAGCCAGCAAACGGGACAGGGGATGAAGGGCTACACCTTC.

This clonotype appeared a few times. This sequence joins TRBV5-1 and TRBJ1-5, with 7 bases aligning to TRBD1. Trimming at V came to 1 base and at J to 5 bases, leaving 6 bases not matched to a gene. Germline V gene lookup returns CDR1 SGHRS and CDR2 YFSETQ. The CDR3 length is 15 residues. The CDR3 DNA sequence: TGCGCCAGCAGCTTGAACTACGGACAGGATCAGCCCCAGCATTTT. Its protein product is CASSLNYGQDQPQHF.

This clonotype was seen at least ten times. The V call is TRBV28, the J call TRBJ1-5; D perhaps matches TRBD1 (6 bases). CDR1 and CDR2 from the germline V gene are MDHEN and SYDVKM. The CDR3 is 14 residues long. Deletions cut 8 bases from V and 7 bases from J, with 18 bases between. CDR3 sequence: CASLLGGRVQPQHF. The CDR3 bases are TGTGCCAGCTTGCTAGGGGGGCGGGTACAGCCCCAGCATTTT.

Ten or more counts support this clonotype. The J gene is TRBJ1-1, the V gene TRBV20-1; D gene uncertain. Germline CDR1 reads DFQATT; CDR2 reads SNEGSKA (reference sequence). CDR3 length: 11 amino acids. Trimming took off 6 bases at V and 4 bases at J, with 9 bases between the two ends. CDR3 in DNA: TGCAGTGCCCCCCGGGGCACTGAAGCTTTCTTT. This encodes CSAPRGTEAFF.

This clonotype occurred many times. The rearrangement joins TRBV20-1 to TRBJ2-3; D perhaps matches TRBD1 (5 bases). The CDR3 has 13 amino acids. Per the germline V gene, CDR1 is DFQATT and CDR2 is SNEGSKA (reference sequence). Trimming left V 6 bases short and J 2 bases short, with 12 bases between. In DNA form, the CDR3 reads TGCAGTGCCCTTAGGGGAACCACAGATACGCAGTATTTT. It yields the protein CSALRGTTDTQYF.

The chain is built from TRBV5-1 and TRBJ2-7; D call uncertain. CDR1 and CDR2 from the germline V gene are SGHRS and YFSETQ. Deletions cut 3 bases from V and 0 bases from J, with 7 bases between. The CDR3 is made up of 13 amino acids. CDR3 in amino acids: CASSSSLSYEQYF. DNA for the CDR3: TGCGCCAGCAGCTCCTCACTCTCCTACGAGCAGTACTTC.

This clonotype was counted ten times or more. V usage is TRBV12-3 or TRBV12-4 and J usage is TRBJ1-4, with 11 positions matching TRBD1. This CDR3 is built from 19 residues. V shed 5 bases and J 6 bases; nucleotides not matched to a gene: 17. The chain's CDR3 is CASSHSGTGGLNGHEKLFF. CDR3 DNA sequence: TGTGCCAGCAGTCATAGTGGGACAGGGGGATTGAATGGACATGAAAAACTGTTTTTT.

At least ten counts were recorded for this clonotype. The V gene is TRBV20-1, the J gene TRBJ2-3; 8 positions match TRBD1. CDR1 is DFQATT, CDR2 SNEGSKA, per germline (reference sequence). This CDR3 is built from 15 residues. V was clipped by 6 bases and J by 5 bases; unmatched bases: 13. CDR3 region: CSASTQGASGDTQYF. The CDR3 DNA sequence: TGCAGTGCCTCCACCCAGGGGGCGAGTGGAGATACGCAGTATTTT.

The rearrangement uses TRBV20-1 and TRBJ2-7; a possible D gene is TRBD1 (5 bases). CDR1 is DFQATT, CDR2 SNEGSKA, per germline (reference sequence). Trimming removed 3 bases from V and 2 bases from J, with 14 bases in between. The CDR3 sequence is 14 residues long. CDR3 residues: CSASPRTGPYEQYF. The CDR3 DNA reads as TGCAGTGCTAGCCCAAGAACAGGACCCTACGAGCAGTACTTC.

The table lists this clonotype with many counts. The CDR3 spells CSARGPGTQSPDEQFF. The DNA for the CDR3 is TGCAGTGCTAGGGGGCCGGGGACACAGTCTCCTGATGAGCAGTTCTTC. This chain uses TRBV20-1 with TRBJ2-1; perhaps TRBD1 as D (6 bases). Germline V gene lookup returns CDR1 DFQATT and CDR2 SNEGSKA (reference sequence). V was trimmed by 3 bases and J by 8 bases, leaving 23 bases between them. CDR3 length equals 16 residues.

This clonotype was picked up many times. The chain joins TRBV11-2 to TRBJ2-1, with 11 bases aligning to TRBD2. This CDR3 spans 17 amino acids. CDR1 and CDR2 (germline): SGHAT, FQNNGV. V gave up 5 bases and J gave up 0 bases; unmatched junction bases: 6. This CDR3 is CASSIGTSGSSYNEQFF. CDR3 bases: TGTGCCAGCAGCATCGGGACTAGCGGTAGCTCCTACAATGAGCAGTTCTTC.

As concerns this clonotype: A much larger clone sits a single nucleotide away, making a read error possible. For the CDR3, the DNA is TGTGTCAGCAGGCACCGTACAGGGGGCCGGGGGAACAATGAGCAGTTCTTC. As protein: CVSRHRTGGRGNNEQFF. The V and J genes are TRBV12-3 or TRBV12-4 and TRBJ2-5, with 9 positions matching TRBD1. The J call may be faulty, since TRBJ2-1 better matches the DNA end. The CDR3 loop spans 17 amino acids.

The rearrangement links TRBV9 to TRBJ2-7; the D call may be TRBD1 or TRBD2 (5 bases each). The CDR3 has 14 residues. Germline V gives CDR1 SGDLS, CDR2 YYNGEE. Trimming removed 0 bases from V and 6 bases from J, with 13 bases in between. The CDR3 DNA follows: TGTGCCAGCAGCGTAGGTGAGGGACGCGGCGAGCAGTACTTC. Residues: CASSVGEGRGEQYF.

This chain joins TRBV5-1 and TRBJ2-7, with no clear D. CDR3 length: 11 amino acids. The germline CDR1 and CDR2 sequences are SGHRS and YFSETQ. V lost 3 bases and J 6 bases, leaving 7 bases between the germline ends. CDR3 protein: CASSSGREQYF. CDR3 DNA sequence: TGCGCCAGCAGCTCCGGGCGCGAGCAGTACTTC.

This clonotype was detected ten times or more. The chain has TRBV5-1 and TRBJ2-1; 12 bases are a match to TRBD2. The CDR3 runs to 16 residues. Germline values: CDR1 SGHRS, CDR2 YFSETQ. Germline trimming cut 4 bases from V and 7 bases from J; bases unmatched to any gene: 9. The CDR3 DNA follows: TGCGCCAGCAGCCCGCCGAGACTAGCGGGAGATAATGAGCAGTTCTTC. Amino acids: CASSPPRLAGDNEQFF.

Points on this clonotype: A much larger clone differs from this one at a single base, so this may be a read error. This sequence joins TRBV5-1 and TRBJ2-1; tentatively, D is TRBD1 or TRBD2 (5 bases each). There are 11 residues in the CDR3. The V gene's germline CDR1 is SGHRS and CDR2 YFSETQ. Trimming pared 2 bases from V and 12 bases from J, leaving 9 bases between. The CDR3 DNA is TGCGCCAGCAGCTTAGGGGAGAGGCAGTTCTTC. Amino acids: CASSLGERQFF.

This clonotype has ten or more counts. The chain links TRBV12-3 or TRBV12-4 to TRBJ2-2; TRBD1 matches 8 bases. J was trimmed by 3 bases and V by 5 bases; bases with no gene match: 11. The CDR3 runs to 17 residues. The CDR3 loop is CASSGPPGQVDTGELFF. As DNA, the CDR3 is TGTGCCAGCAGTGGACCCCCGGGACAGGTCGACACCGGGGAGCTGTTTTTT.

This chain links TRBV9 with TRBJ2-3, with D perhaps given as TRBD1 or TRBD2 (5 bases each). V was pared by 1 base and J by 1 base, with 10 bases between. From germline, CDR1 is SGDLS and CDR2 YYNGEE. CDR3 length equals 15 residues. This CDR3 is CASSVWGSGTDTQYF. The CDR3 DNA is TGTGCCAGCAGCGTATGGGGGTCCGGCACAGATACGCAGTATTTT.

This clonotype was seen many times. This chain links TRBV7-2 with TRBJ2-1; a weak D match, TRBD2 (5 bases). The CDR3 has 16 amino acids. CDR1 is SGHTA and CDR2 is FQGNSA in the germline V gene. Deletions cut 5 bases from V and 5 bases from J, with 19 bases between. The CDR3 region has the DNA TGTGCCAGCAGCACCGGTGGGTCCGGGGTTCACAATGAGCAGTTCTTC. This gives the protein CASSTGGSGVHNEQFF.

V is TRBV5-1 and J is TRBJ2-2; D possibly matches TRBD1 or TRBD2 (5 bases each). Per germline, CDR1 SGHRS and CDR2 YFSETQ. V was shortened by 0 bases and J by 4 bases, with 10 bases between the two germline ends. CDR3 length: 15 residues. CDR3 amino acids: CASSLVQGPTGELFF. For the CDR3, the DNA is TGCGCCAGCAGCTTGGTGCAGGGACCCACCGGGGAGCTGTTTTTT.

This clonotype came up a few times. The chain recombines TRBV4-1 with TRBJ2-3; 10 positions match TRBD1. V lost 4 bases, J lost 4 bases, and 17 bases stayed unmatched. Looked up from germline, CDR1 is MGHRA and CDR2 is YSYEKL. The CDR3 runs 19 residues. The CDR3 nucleotides are TGCGCCAGCAGCCGCCCCCGGGACAGGGGACGGGAGTCGCCAGATACGCAGTATTTT. Protein sequence: CASSRPRDRGRESPDTQYF.